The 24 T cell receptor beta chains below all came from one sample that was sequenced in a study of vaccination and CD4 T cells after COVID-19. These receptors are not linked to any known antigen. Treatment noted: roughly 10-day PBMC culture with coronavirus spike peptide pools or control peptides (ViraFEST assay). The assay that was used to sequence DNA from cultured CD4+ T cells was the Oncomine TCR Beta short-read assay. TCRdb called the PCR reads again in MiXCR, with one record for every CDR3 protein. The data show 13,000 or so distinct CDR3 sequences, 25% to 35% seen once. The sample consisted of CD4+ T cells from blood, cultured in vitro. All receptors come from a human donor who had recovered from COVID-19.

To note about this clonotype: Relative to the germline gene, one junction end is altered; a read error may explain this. Written as DNA, the CDR3 is TGTGGCAGCAGACAGAGCAATCAGCCCCAGCATTTT. Translation gives CGSRQSNQPQHF. The V gene is TRBV7-2, the J gene TRBJ1-5; TRBD1 is a possible D gene (5 bases). This CDR3 contains 12 residues. Germline V gene sequence: CDR1 SGHTA, CDR2 FQGNSA.

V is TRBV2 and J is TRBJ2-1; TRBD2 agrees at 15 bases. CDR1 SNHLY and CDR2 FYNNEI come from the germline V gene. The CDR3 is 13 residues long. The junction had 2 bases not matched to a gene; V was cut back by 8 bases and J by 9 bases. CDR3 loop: CASRTSGGGEQFF. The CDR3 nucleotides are TGTGCCAGCCGGACTAGCGGGGGGGGTGAGCAGTTCTTC.

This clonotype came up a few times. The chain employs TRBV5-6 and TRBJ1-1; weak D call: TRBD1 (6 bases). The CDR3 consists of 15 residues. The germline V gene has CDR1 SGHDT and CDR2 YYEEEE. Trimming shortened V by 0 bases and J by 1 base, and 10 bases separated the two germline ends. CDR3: CASSLVLQGNTEAFF. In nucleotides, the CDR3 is TGTGCCAGCAGCTTGGTCTTACAGGGGAACACTGAAGCTTTCTTT.

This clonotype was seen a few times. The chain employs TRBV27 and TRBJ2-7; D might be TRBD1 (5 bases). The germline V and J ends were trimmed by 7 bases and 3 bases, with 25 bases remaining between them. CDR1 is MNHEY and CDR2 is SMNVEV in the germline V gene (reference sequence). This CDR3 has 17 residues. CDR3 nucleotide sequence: TGTGCCAGCATCTGGCGGTGGGATGGAAAAAGGGGCTACGAGCAGTACTTC. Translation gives CASIWRWDGKRGYEQYF.

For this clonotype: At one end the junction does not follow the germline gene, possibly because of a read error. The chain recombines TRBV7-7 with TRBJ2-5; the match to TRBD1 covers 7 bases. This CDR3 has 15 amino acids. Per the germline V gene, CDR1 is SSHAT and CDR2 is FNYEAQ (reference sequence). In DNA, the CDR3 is TGTGCTAGCAGCTCGATCTCCGGGACAGAAGAGACCCAGTACTTC. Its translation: CASSSISGTEETQYF.

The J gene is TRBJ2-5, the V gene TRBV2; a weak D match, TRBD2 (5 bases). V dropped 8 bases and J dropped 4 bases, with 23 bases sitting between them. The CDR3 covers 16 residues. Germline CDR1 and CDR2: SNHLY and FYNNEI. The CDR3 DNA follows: TGTGCCAGCTTAGGTGGTCGAGCGTGGGCGGGAGAGACCCAGTACTTC. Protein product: CASLGGRAWAGETQYF.

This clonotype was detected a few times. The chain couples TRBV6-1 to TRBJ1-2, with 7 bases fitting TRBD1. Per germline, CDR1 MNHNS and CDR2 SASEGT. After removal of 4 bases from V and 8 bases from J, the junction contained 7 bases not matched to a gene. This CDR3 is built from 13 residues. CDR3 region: CASSVEGAGGYTF. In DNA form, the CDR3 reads TGTGCCAGCAGTGTGGAGGGGGCCGGGGGCTACACCTTC.

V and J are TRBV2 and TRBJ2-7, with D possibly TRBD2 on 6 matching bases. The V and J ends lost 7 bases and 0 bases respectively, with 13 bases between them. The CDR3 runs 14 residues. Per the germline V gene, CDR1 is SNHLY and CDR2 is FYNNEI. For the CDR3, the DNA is TGTGCCAGCATTCTGCGGGATCTCTCCTACGAGCAGTACTTC. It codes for CASILRDLSYEQYF.

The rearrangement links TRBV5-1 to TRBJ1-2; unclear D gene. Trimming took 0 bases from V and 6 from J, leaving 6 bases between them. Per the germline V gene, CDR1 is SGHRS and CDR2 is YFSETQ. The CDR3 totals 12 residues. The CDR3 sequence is CASSLDQNGYTF. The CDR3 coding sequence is TGCGCCAGCAGCTTGGATCAGAATGGCTACACCTTC.

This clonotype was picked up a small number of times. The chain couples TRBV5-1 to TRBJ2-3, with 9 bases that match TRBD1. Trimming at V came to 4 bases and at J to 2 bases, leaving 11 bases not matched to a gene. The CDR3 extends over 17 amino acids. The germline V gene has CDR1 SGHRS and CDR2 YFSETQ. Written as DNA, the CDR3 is TGCGCCAGCAGCCCTCGCGCAGGACAGGGGCCCACAGATACGCAGTATTTT. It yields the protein CASSPRAGQGPTDTQYF.

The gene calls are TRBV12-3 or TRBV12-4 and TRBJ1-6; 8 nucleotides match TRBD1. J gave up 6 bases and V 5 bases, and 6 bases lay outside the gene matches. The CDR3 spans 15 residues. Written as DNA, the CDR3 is TGTGCCAGCAGTACCCAGACAGGGGTTAATTCACCCCTCCACTTT. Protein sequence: CASSTQTGVNSPLHF.

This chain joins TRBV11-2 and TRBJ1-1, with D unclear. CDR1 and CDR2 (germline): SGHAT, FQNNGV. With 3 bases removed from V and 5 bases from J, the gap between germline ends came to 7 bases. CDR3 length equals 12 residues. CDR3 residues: CASSFTGTEAFF. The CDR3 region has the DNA TGTGCCAGCAGCTTTACGGGGACTGAAGCTTTCTTT.

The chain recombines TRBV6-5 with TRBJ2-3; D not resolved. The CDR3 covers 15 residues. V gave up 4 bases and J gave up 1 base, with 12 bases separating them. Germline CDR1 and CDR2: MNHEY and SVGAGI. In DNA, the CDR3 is TGTGCCAGCAGTTCCTATGTAGGAGGCACAGATACGCAGTATTTT. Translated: CASSSYVGGTDTQYF.

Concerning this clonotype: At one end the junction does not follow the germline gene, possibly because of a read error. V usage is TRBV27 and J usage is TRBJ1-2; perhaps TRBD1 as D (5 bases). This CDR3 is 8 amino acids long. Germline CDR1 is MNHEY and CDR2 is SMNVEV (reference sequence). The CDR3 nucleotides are TGTGCCAGCACGAAGACAGACTTC. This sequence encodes CASTKTDF.

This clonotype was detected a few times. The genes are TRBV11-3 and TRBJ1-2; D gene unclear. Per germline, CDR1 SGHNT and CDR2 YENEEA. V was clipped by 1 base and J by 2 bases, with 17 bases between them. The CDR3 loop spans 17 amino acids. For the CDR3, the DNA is TGTGCCAGCAGCTTAGTTGGCGGGATTCGCCAAAACTATGGCTACACCTTC. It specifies CASSLVGGIRQNYGYTF.

As DNA, the CDR3 is TGCAGTGCTAGTTTGGGTCCAGCCTACAATGAGCAGTTCTTC. Its translation: CSASLGPAYNEQFF. The rearrangement joins TRBV20-1 to TRBJ2-1; D gene ambiguous. Per germline, CDR1 DFQATT and CDR2 SNEGSKA (reference sequence). This CDR3 has 14 amino acids. V dropped 3 bases and J dropped 2 bases, with 11 bases sitting between them.

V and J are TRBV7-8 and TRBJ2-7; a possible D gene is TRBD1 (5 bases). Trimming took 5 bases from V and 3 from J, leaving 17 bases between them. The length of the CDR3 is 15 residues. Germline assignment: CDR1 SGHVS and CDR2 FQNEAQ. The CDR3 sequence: CASSQDSAAFYEQYF. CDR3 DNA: TGTGCCAGCAGCCAAGACAGTGCTGCCTTCTACGAGCAGTACTTC.

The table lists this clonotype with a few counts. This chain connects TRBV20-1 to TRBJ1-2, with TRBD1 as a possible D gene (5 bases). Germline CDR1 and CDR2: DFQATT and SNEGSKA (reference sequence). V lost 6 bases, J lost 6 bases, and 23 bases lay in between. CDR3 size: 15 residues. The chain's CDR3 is CSALRAGRDSDGYTF. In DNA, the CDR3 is TGCAGTGCCCTAAGGGCAGGGAGGGACTCTGATGGCTACACCTTC.

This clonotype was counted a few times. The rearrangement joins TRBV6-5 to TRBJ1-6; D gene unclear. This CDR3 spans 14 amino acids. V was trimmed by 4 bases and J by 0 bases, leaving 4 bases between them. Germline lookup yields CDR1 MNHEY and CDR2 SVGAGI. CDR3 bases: TGTGCCAGCAGTTCCAGCTCCTATAATTCACCCCTCCACTTT. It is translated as CASSSSSYNSPLHF.

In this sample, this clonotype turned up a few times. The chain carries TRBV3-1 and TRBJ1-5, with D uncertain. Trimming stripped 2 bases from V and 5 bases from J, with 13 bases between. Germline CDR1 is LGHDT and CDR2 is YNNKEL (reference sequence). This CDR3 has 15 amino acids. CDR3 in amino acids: CASSQKPEGDQPQHF. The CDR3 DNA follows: TGTGCCAGCAGCCAAAAACCCGAGGGCGATCAGCCCCAGCATTTT. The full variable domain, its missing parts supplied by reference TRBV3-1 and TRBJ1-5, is DTAVSQTPKYLVTQMGNDKSIKCEQNLGHDTMYWYKQDSKKFLKIMFSYNNKELIINETVPNRFSPKSPDKAHLNLHINSLELGDSAVYFCASSQKPEGDQPQHFGDGTRLSIL.

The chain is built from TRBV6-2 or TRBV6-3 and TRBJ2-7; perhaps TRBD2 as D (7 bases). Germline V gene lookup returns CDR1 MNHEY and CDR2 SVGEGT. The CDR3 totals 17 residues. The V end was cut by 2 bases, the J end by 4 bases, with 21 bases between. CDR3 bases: TGTGCCAGCAGTTACCCTACAAGGGGGAGGCGGGAGTACGAGCAGTACTTC. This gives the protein CASSYPTRGRREYEQYF.

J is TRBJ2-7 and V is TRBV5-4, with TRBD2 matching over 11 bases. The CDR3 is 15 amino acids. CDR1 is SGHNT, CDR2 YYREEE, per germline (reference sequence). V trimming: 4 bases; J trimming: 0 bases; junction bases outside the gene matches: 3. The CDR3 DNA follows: TGTGCCAGCAGCCATACTAGCGGGGGCTCCTACGAGCAGTACTTC. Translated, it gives CASSHTSGGSYEQYF. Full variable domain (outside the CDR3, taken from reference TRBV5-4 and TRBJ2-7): ETGVTQSPTHLIKTRGQQVTLRCSSQSGHNTVSWYQQALGQGPQFIFQYYREEENGRGNFPPRFSGLQFPNYSSELNVNALELDDSALYLCASSHTSGGSYEQYFGPGTRLTVT.

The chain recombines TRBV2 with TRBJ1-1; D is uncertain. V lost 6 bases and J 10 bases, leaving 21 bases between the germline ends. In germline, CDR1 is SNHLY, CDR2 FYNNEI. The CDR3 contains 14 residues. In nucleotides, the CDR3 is TGTGCCAGCAGCCGAATAGAGGGCAGGAGGCGAGCTTTCTTT. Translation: CASSRIEGRRRAFF.

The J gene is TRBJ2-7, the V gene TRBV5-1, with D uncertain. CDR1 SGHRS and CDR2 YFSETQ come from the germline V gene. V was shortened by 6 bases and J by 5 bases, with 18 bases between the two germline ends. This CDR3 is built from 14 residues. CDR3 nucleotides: TGCGCCAGCACCCTCGGGCAGCCTAGGGACGAGCAGTACTTC. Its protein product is CASTLGQPRDEQYF.